The 23 T cell receptor beta chains below were found in one sample sequenced in a study of shared clonotypes between healthy human individuals. Produced via immunoSEQ multiplex PCR; TCRdb's table is partial and in-frame only. This table has about 1.5 million clones, 95% to 99% appearing once. Sequencing was done on a sample of naive CD4+ T cells sorted from blood. As to subset: CD45RA+ positively selected. These receptors came from a man aged 25-45 years in good health.

V usage is TRBV2 and J usage is TRBJ2-1, with 11 bases identical to TRBD2. This CDR3 spans 14 amino acids. In germline, CDR1 is SNHLY, CDR2 FYNNEI. V trimming: 2 bases; J trimming: 9 bases; junction bases outside the gene matches: 3. In DNA, the CDR3 is TGTGCCAGCAGTGAACTAGCGGGAGGAAGTGAGCAGTTCTTC. This codes for CASSELAGGSEQFF.

V usage is TRBV15 and J usage is TRBJ2-1; D tentatively reads TRBD1 or TRBD2 (5 bases each). CDR3 size: 19 residues. Trimming left V 2 bases short and J 1 base short, with 21 bases between. Germline CDR1 reads LNHNV; CDR2 reads YYDKDF (reference sequence). The CDR3 reads CATSRTTGASGGSYNEQFF. CDR3 DNA: TGTGCCACCAGCAGAACTACCGGGGCCTCAGGCGGGTCCTACAATGAGCAGTTCTTC.

This clone occurred once. The rearrangement joins TRBV5-5 to TRBJ2-7; TRBD2 aligns across 8 bases. V was clipped by 2 bases and J by 1 base; unmatched bases: 8. The germline V gene encodes CDR1 SGHKS and CDR2 YYEKEE (reference sequence). This CDR3 has 16 amino acids. The chain's CDR3 is CASSLFLTSGSYEQYF. The CDR3 DNA follows: TGTGCCAGCAGCTTATTCTTAACTAGCGGATCCTACGAGCAGTACTTC.

This chain joins TRBV5-1 and TRBJ2-5; 9 bases match TRBD2. The CDR3 has 14 residues. Germline values: CDR1 SGHRS, CDR2 YFSETQ. With 5 bases clipped from V and 2 bases from J, the junction kept 4 bases outside the gene matches. DNA for the CDR3: TGCGCCAGCAGGAGGCGGGAGGGACAAGAGACCCAGTACTTC. It is translated as CASRRREGQETQYF.

This clone has only one observation. The chain is built from TRBV28 and TRBJ2-6, with D hard to call. Germline CDR1 MDHEN, CDR2 SYDVKM. Trimming shortened V by 2 bases and J by 2 bases, and 10 bases separated the two germline ends. This CDR3 region has 16 residues. The CDR3 protein is CASSLRGDPGANVLTF. The CDR3 DNA follows: TGTGCCAGCAGTTTAAGAGGAGATCCTGGGGCCAACGTCCTGACTTTC.

Only one count was recorded for this clone. This chain connects TRBV7-6 to TRBJ2-5, with 9 nucleotides matching TRBD2. From germline, CDR1 is SGHVS and CDR2 FNYEAQ. V gave up 2 bases and J gave up 5 bases; unmatched junction bases: 9. The CDR3 covers 16 residues. The CDR3, as DNA: TGTGCCAGCAGCTTATTTGCGGGAGGGCCGGGTGAGACCCAGTACTTC. Its protein product is CASSLFAGGPGETQYF.

With regard to this clone: Other DNA sequences in the sample encode the same CDR3. The V gene is TRBV30, the J gene TRBJ2-7, with D tentatively TRBD1 (6 bases). The V gene lost 3 bases and the J gene lost 2 bases, with 8 bases spanning the gap. CDR1 GTSNPN and CDR2 SVGIG come from the germline V gene (reference sequence). The CDR3 runs 12 residues. This chain's CDR3 is CAWSQGTYEQYF. CDR3 in DNA: TGTGCCTGGAGCCAGGGGACCTACGAGCAGTACTTC.

The rearrangement uses TRBV20-1 and TRBJ1-5, with D hard to call. V was trimmed by 6 bases and J by 12 bases, leaving 15 bases between them. The germline V gene has CDR1 DFQATT and CDR2 SNEGSKA (reference sequence). The CDR3 length is 11 residues. CDR3 region: CSADSRYGQHF. CDR3 nucleotide sequence: TGCAGTGCCGACTCCCGCTATGGCCAGCATTTT.

The chain carries TRBV7-6 and TRBJ2-3; 9 nucleotides match TRBD2. The trim removed 0 bases at V and 2 bases at J, leaving 6 bases unmatched. CDR3 length: 17 residues. Germline V gene sequence: CDR1 SGHVS, CDR2 FNYEAQ. The CDR3 loop is CASSLAASGDNTDTQYF. CDR3 bases: TGTGCCAGCAGCTTAGCGGCTAGCGGGGATAACACAGATACGCAGTATTTT.

V gene TRBV7-8 combines with J gene TRBJ2-7; 10 bases agree with TRBD1. Germline V gene data show CDR1 as SGHVS and CDR2 as FQNEAQ. The junction had 10 bases not matched to a gene; V was cut back by 5 bases and J by 0 bases. The CDR3 runs 17 residues. CDR3 protein: CASSRSLGQGSSYEQYF. The DNA for the CDR3 is TGTGCCAGCAGCAGGAGCCTGGGACAGGGGAGCTCCTACGAGCAGTACTTC.

The rearrangement links TRBV7-2 to TRBJ1-1, with a tentative D call TRBD1 (6 bases). Trimming left V 5 bases short and J 7 bases short, with 11 bases between. CDR3 length equals 12 residues. Germline V gives CDR1 SGHTA, CDR2 FQGNSA. This CDR3 is CASSAPGVEAFF. CDR3 nucleotide sequence: TGTGCCAGCAGCGCCCCAGGGGTTGAAGCTTTCTTT.

The rearrangement joins TRBV5-1 to TRBJ2-3; 10 bases align to TRBD2. Looked up from germline, CDR1 is SGHRS and CDR2 is YFSETQ. This CDR3 comprises 16 residues. J lost 5 bases, V lost 0 bases, and 6 bases had no gene match. In DNA, the CDR3 is TGCGCCAGCAGCTTGGAGCCTAGCGGGAGTGGAGATACGCAGTATTTT. This translates into CASSLEPSGSGDTQYF. The full variable domain, its missing parts supplied by reference TRBV5-1 and TRBJ2-3, is KAGVTQTPRYLIKTRGQQVTLSCSPISGHRSVSWYQQTPGQGLQFLFEYFSETQRNKGNFPGRFSGRQFSNSRSEMNVSTLELGDSALYLCASSLEPSGSGDTQYFGPGTRLTVL.

J is TRBJ2-3 and V is TRBV2, with D hard to call. Trimming cost V 4 bases and J 2 bases, with 10 bases left between them. Per germline, CDR1 SNHLY and CDR2 FYNNEI. CDR3 size: 14 residues. This CDR3 reads CASSVGTYTDTQYF. The CDR3 DNA reads as TGTGCCAGCAGTGTTGGCACGTACACAGATACGCAGTATTTT.

This chain joins TRBV25-1 and TRBJ1-2; D remains unclear. The CDR3 contains 12 residues. V gave up 2 bases and J gave up 1 base, with 2 bases separating them. In germline, CDR1 is MGHDK, CDR2 SYGVNS. The CDR3 is CASSELNYGYTF. The CDR3, as DNA: TGTGCCAGCAGTGAACTTAACTATGGCTACACCTTC.

This clone was observed a single time. This chain links TRBV29-1 with TRBJ2-5; D unclear. V was clipped by 7 bases and J by 1 base, with 10 bases between them. There are 12 residues in the CDR3. Germline V gives CDR1 SQVTM, CDR2 ANQGSEA. The CDR3 region is CSAAAVQETQYF. CDR3 nucleotides: TGCAGCGCCGCCGCCGTCCAAGAGACCCAGTACTTC.

This clone was recorded only once. The rearrangement uses TRBV28 and TRBJ1-5, with D maybe TRBD1 (6 bases). The V end lost 5 bases, the J end lost 4 bases, and 18 bases lay between the germline ends. CDR1 MDHEN and CDR2 SYDVKM come from the germline V gene. The CDR3 has 16 residues. CDR3 region: CASSHKQGRVNQPQHF. In DNA form, the CDR3 reads TGTGCCAGCAGTCACAAACAGGGTAGGGTGAATCAGCCCCAGCATTTT.

V is TRBV27 and J is TRBJ2-1; 9 positions match TRBD2. V was pared by 6 bases and J by 8 bases, with 5 bases of the junction left unmatched. This CDR3 comprises 13 residues. Germline CDR1 reads MNHEY; CDR2 reads SMNVEV (reference sequence). DNA for the CDR3: TGTGCCAGCAGCCGGACTAGCGAAGATGAGCAGTTCTTC. Residues: CASSRTSEDEQFF.

The V and J genes are TRBV5-4 and TRBJ2-7; possibly TRBD2 for D (5 bases). The germline CDR1 and CDR2 sequences are SGHNT and YYREEE (reference sequence). CDR3 length equals 15 residues. The germline V and J ends were trimmed by 4 bases and 2 bases, with 16 bases remaining between them. This CDR3 reads CASSPQLGAPYEQYF. Written as DNA, the CDR3 is TGTGCCAGCAGCCCCCAGTTGGGAGCACCCTACGAGCAGTACTTC.

The V call is TRBV18, the J call TRBJ1-1, with 11 positions matching TRBD1. Losses at the gene ends were 3 bases for V and 6 bases for J; bases not matched to a gene: 6. This CDR3 spans 15 amino acids. Per the germline V gene, CDR1 is KGHSH and CDR2 is LQKENI. The chain's CDR3 is CASSPGTGGIAEAFF. As DNA, the CDR3 is TGTGCCAGCTCACCCGGGACAGGGGGTATCGCTGAAGCTTTCTTT.

This chain links TRBV6-5 with TRBJ2-2; D call uncertain. This CDR3 region has 13 residues. The V and J ends lost 6 bases and 6 bases respectively, with 11 bases between them. Germline CDR1 MNHEY, CDR2 SVGAGI. The chain's CDR3 is CASSPALPGELFF. CDR3 DNA: TGTGCCAGCAGCCCCGCCCTCCCCGGGGAGCTGTTTTTT.

This sequence joins TRBV5-1 and TRBJ2-7; no firm D call. Germline-derived CDR1 and CDR2 are SGHRS and YFSETQ. The V and J ends lost 0 bases and 4 bases respectively, with 11 bases between them. This CDR3 spans 14 amino acids. In nucleotides, the CDR3 is TGCGCCAGCAGCTTGGAGCCAGGTCGGTACGAGCAGTACTTC. Its protein product is CASSLEPGRYEQYF.

This clone has a single count. The V gene is TRBV5-6, the J gene TRBJ1-1; D call uncertain. Trimming left V 8 bases short and J 0 bases short, with 14 bases between. Germline V gene sequence: CDR1 SGHDT, CDR2 YYEEEE. This CDR3 contains 14 residues. The CDR3 here is CASHKALMNTEAFF. CDR3 in DNA: TGTGCCAGTCACAAGGCTCTTATGAACACTGAAGCTTTCTTT.

The chain uses TRBV5-5 and TRBJ2-2, with no clear D. The V and J ends lost 0 bases and 3 bases respectively, with 9 bases between them. Germline CDR1 reads SGHKS; CDR2 reads YYEKEE (reference sequence). This CDR3 is 15 amino acids long. The CDR3 here is CASSLGSRDTGELFF. The CDR3 coding sequence is TGTGCCAGCAGCTTGGGGTCCCGAGACACCGGGGAGCTGTTTTTT. The complete variable domain, with remaining parts taken from reference TRBV5-5 and TRBJ2-2, reads DAGVTQSPTHLIKTRGQQVTLRCSPISGHKSVSWYQQVLGQGPQFIFQYYEKEERGRGNFPDRFSARQFPNYSSELNVNALLLGDSALYLCASSLGSRDTGELFFGEGSRLTVL.